These 16 T cell receptor beta chains came from one sample sequenced in a study of T cell repertoires in cytomegalovirus infection. TCRdb ran MiXCR on the reads and lists one entry per CDR3 protein. The data hold fewer than 300,000 distinct CDR3 sequences, with 25% observed a single time. The sequencing input was PBMCs. All receptors come from a human donor in good health (CMV status not recorded). Some clones in this sample may be carry-over from other donors' samples.

The chain links TRBV2 to TRBJ1-5; 7 positions agree with TRBD1. The CDR3 extends over 13 amino acids. Per the germline V gene, CDR1 is SNHLY and CDR2 is FYNNEI. J lost 3 bases, V lost 6 bases, and 2 bases had no gene match. The CDR3 DNA reads as TGTGCCAGCAGCGGACAGGTCAATCAGCCCCAGCATTTT. As protein: CASSGQVNQPQHF.

V and J are TRBV4-1 and TRBJ2-1, with unresolved D. V lost 1 base and J 8 bases, leaving 18 bases between the germline ends. Germline CDR1 is MGHRA and CDR2 is YSYEKL. The CDR3 contains 16 residues. Written as DNA, the CDR3 is TGCGCCAGCAGCCAAGCTAATCTAGTGGTCCTGGATGAGCAGTTCTTC. Protein: CASSQANLVVLDEQFF.

This clonotype came up a few times. This chain links TRBV20-1 with TRBJ1-2; 8 bases map to TRBD1. Losses at the gene ends were 1 base for V and 10 bases for J; bases not matched to a gene: 8. Germline CDR1 and CDR2: DFQATT and SNEGSKA (reference sequence). This CDR3 is built from 13 residues. The CDR3 spells CSARVGQGEIYTF. CDR3 bases: TGCAGTGCTAGAGTCGGACAGGGAGAAATCTACACCTTC.

In this sample, this clonotype turned up many times. The CDR3 is CASSLSASGTYNEQFF. The CDR3 DNA sequence: TGTGCCAGCAGCTTATCCGCTAGCGGAACCTACAATGAGCAGTTCTTC. The V gene is TRBV7-3, the J gene TRBJ2-1; 7 bases are shared with TRBD2. The germline V gene encodes CDR1 SGHTA and CDR2 FQGTGA. The CDR3 runs 16 residues. V dropped 2 bases and J dropped 2; count of bases not matched to a gene: 6.

The chain carries TRBV15 and TRBJ2-1; D remains ambiguous. This CDR3 comprises 14 residues. Germline-derived CDR1 and CDR2 are LNHNV and YYDKDF (reference sequence). Trimming removed 1 base from V and 3 bases from J, with 7 bases in between. As DNA, the CDR3 is TGTGCCACCAGCAGAGCGGGCGGCTACAATGAGCAGTTCTTC. Translation gives CATSRAGGYNEQFF.

This clonotype was detected a few times. The rearrangement uses TRBV3-1 and TRBJ1-2; no firm D call. Germline V gene sequence: CDR1 LGHDT, CDR2 YNNKEL (reference sequence). The CDR3 contains 16 residues. With 0 bases removed from V and 0 bases from J, the gap between germline ends came to 11 bases. The DNA for the CDR3 is TGTGCCAGCAGCCAAGATTATAGGTCGACTAACTATGGCTACACCTTC. Translated: CASSQDYRSTNYGYTF.

This clonotype was seen only a few times. The rearrangement uses TRBV20-1 and TRBJ1-1, with D possibly being TRBD1 (5 bases). CDR1 is DFQATT and CDR2 is SNEGSKA in the germline V gene (reference sequence). The V and J ends lost 3 bases and 3 bases respectively, with 11 bases between them. This CDR3 contains 13 residues. The CDR3 nucleotides read TGCAGTGCTAGGTCTCAGGGTGACACTGAAGCTTTCTTT. Its protein is CSARSQGDTEAFF.

The CDR3 sequence: CASSSGGAYGDEQFF. The CDR3 bases are TGTGCCAGCAGCTCGGGCGGGGCCTATGGCGATGAGCAGTTCTTC. This sequence joins TRBV7-9 and TRBJ2-1; maybe TRBD2 (6 bases). V dropped 4 bases and J dropped 8 bases, with 18 bases sitting between them. Germline V CDR1 and CDR2: SEHNR, FQNEAQ (reference sequence). This CDR3 is 15 amino acids long.

In its sample, this clonotype was seen once. The rearrangement uses TRBV20-1 and TRBJ2-5, with 12 bases fitting TRBD2. This CDR3 has 15 amino acids. Germline V CDR1 and CDR2: DFQATT, SNEGSKA (reference sequence). The V and J ends lost 3 bases and 6 bases, in that order; junction bases with no gene match: 8. CDR3 DNA sequence: TGCAGTGCTAGGAGCCCTAGCGGGGGGGTGAAGACCCAGTACTTC. Translation: CSARSPSGGVKTQYF.

This chain uses TRBV9 with TRBJ2-1; D uncertain. The V end lost 0 bases, the J end lost 6 bases, and 7 bases lay between the germline ends. Germline lookup yields CDR1 SGDLS and CDR2 YYNGEE. The CDR3 is 13 residues long. The CDR3 bases are TGTGCCAGCAGCGTAGCGGCAGCCAATGAGCAGTTCTTC. Translating gives CASSVAAANEQFF.

The genes are TRBV7-6 and TRBJ2-5, with no clear D. CDR3 size: 13 residues. Germline CDR1 is SGHVS and CDR2 is FNYEAQ. V was shortened by 3 bases and J by 4 bases, with 9 bases between the two germline ends. CDR3 region: CASSLVRLETQYF. DNA for the CDR3: TGTGCCAGCAGCTTGGTCAGGCTAGAGACCCAGTACTTC.

The sample holds a few counts of this clonotype. The chain links TRBV6-1 to TRBJ2-3, with 8 bases fitting TRBD2. After removal of 6 bases from V and 5 bases from J, the junction contained 10 bases not matched to a gene. This CDR3 spans 15 amino acids. Germline CDR1 and CDR2: MNHNS and SASEGT. For the CDR3, the DNA is TGTGCCAGCAGCCCGAACGGGGGGGGTTTAGATACGCAGTATTTT. It is translated as CASSPNGGGLDTQYF.

This chain joins TRBV29-1 and TRBJ2-5; unclear D gene. Trimming pared 4 bases from V and 3 bases from J, leaving 3 bases between. The length of the CDR3 is 10 residues. Germline assignment: CDR1 SQVTM and CDR2 ANQGSEA. DNA for the CDR3: TGCAGCGTTGGAGAAGAGACCCAGTACTTC. This gives the protein CSVGEETQYF.

This clonotype was counted at least ten times. The chain is built from TRBV11-2 and TRBJ2-7, with 11 bases identical to TRBD2. CDR1 and CDR2 from the germline V gene are SGHAT and FQNNGV. The length of the CDR3 is 14 residues. The J segment lost 6 bases and the V segment lost 4 bases, leaving 5 bases of the junction unmatched. CDR3 in amino acids: CASSSTSGVAEQYF. The CDR3 nucleotides are TGTGCCAGCAGCTCGACTAGCGGGGTTGCCGAGCAGTACTTC.

This clonotype was counted between two and nine times. The genes are TRBV14 and TRBJ2-7; TRBD2 is a possible D gene (6 bases). The CDR3 extends over 15 amino acids. The V and J ends lost 1 base and 7 bases respectively, with 17 bases between them. Per germline, CDR1 SGHDN and CDR2 FVKESK. The CDR3 region is CASSQVTSGVGEQYF. The CDR3 bases are TGTGCCAGCAGCCAAGTTACTTCGGGAGTAGGGGAGCAGTACTTC.

The table lists this clonotype with a few counts. This rearrangement joins TRBV5-5 to TRBJ1-5; D may be TRBD1 (5 bases). The CDR3 sequence is 15 residues long. Germline CDR1 and CDR2: SGHKS and YYEKEE (reference sequence). With 2 bases removed from V and 7 bases from J, the gap between germline ends came to 16 bases. This chain's CDR3 is CASSLRGGSIQPQHF. The CDR3 DNA reads TGTGCCAGCAGCTTACGGGGGGGAAGTATCCAGCCCCAGCATTTT.